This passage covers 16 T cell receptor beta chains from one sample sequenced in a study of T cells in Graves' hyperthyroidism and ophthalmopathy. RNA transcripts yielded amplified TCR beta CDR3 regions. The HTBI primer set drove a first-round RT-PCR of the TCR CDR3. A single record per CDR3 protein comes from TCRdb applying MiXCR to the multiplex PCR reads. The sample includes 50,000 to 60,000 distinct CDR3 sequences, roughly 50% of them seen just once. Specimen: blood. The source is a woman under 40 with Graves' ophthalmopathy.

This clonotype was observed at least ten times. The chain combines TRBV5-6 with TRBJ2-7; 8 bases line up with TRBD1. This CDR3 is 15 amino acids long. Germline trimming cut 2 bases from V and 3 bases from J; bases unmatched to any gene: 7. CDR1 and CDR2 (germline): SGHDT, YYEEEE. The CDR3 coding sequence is TGTGCCAGCAGCTTATTACAGGGGGAATACTACGAGCAGTACTTC. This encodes CASSLLQGEYYEQYF.

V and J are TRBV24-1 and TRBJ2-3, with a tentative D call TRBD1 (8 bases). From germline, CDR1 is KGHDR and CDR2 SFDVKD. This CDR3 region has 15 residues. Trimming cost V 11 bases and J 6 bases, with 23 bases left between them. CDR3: CANHHQGAGEDTQYF. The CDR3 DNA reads TGTGCCAACCATCACCAGGGGGCGGGGGAGGATACGCAGTATTTT.

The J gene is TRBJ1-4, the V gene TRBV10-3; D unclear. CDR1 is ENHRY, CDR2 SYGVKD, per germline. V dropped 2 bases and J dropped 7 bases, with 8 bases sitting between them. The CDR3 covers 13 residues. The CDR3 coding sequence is TGTGCCATCAGTGAGGGTTTTGGTGAAAAACTGTTTTTT. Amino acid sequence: CAISEGFGEKLFF.

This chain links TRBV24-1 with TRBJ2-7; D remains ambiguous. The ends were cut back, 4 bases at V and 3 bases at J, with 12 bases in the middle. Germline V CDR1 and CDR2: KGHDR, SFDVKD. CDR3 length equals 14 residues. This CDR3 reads CATSESVGNYEQYF. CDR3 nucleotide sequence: TGTGCCACCAGTGAGTCGGTAGGGAACTACGAGCAGTACTTC.

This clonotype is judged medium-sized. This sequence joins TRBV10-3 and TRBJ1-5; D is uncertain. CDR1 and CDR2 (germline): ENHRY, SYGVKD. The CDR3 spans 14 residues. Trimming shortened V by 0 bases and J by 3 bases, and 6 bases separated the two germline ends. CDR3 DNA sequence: TGTGCCATCAGTGAGTCGAGGGACAATCAGCCCCAGCATTTT. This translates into CAISESRDNQPQHF.

CDR3 bases: TGTGCCAGCAGCTTTGACGGGACTGGCGCGGAGACCCAGTACTTC. Amino acid sequence: CASSFDGTGAETQYF. V usage is TRBV7-9 and J usage is TRBJ2-5; weak D call: TRBD2 (6 bases). The germline V gene has CDR1 SEHNR and CDR2 FQNEAQ (reference sequence). The CDR3 has 15 residues. V shed 3 bases and J shed 5 bases, with 16 bases lying between them.

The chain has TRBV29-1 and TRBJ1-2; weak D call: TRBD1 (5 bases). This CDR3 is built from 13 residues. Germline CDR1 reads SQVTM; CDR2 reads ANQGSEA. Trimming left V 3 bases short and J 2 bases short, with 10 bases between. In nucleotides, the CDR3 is TGCAGCGTTGACCACAGGAGCAACTATGGCTACACCTTC. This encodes CSVDHRSNYGYTF.

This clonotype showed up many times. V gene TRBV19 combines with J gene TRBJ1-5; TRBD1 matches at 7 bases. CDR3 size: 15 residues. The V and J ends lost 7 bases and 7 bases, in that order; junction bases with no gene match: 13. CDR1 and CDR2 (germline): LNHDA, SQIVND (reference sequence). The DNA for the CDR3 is TGTGCCAGTACCCCTGGGGGACAGAAGGAACAGCCCCAGCATTTT. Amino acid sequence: CASTPGGQKEQPQHF.

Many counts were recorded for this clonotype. The CDR3 spells CSVEDQWAEAFF. The CDR3 DNA sequence: TGCAGCGTTGAAGATCAATGGGCTGAAGCTTTCTTT. V gene TRBV29-1 combines with J gene TRBJ1-1; D ambiguous. V was cut by 0 bases and J by 6 bases, with 8 bases left in between. This CDR3 contains 12 residues. Germline-derived CDR1 and CDR2 are SQVTM and ANQGSEA.

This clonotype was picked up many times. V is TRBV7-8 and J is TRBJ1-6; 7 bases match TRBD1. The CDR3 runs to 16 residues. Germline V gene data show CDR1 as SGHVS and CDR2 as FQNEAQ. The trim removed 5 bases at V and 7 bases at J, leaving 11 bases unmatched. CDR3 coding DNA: TGTGCCAGCAGCCGATCCCGGGGACAGAACAATTCACCCCTCCACTTT. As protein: CASSRSRGQNNSPLHF.

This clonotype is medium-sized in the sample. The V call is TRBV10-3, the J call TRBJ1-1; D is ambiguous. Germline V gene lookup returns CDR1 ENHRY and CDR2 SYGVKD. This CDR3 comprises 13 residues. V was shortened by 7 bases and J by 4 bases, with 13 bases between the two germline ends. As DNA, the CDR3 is TGTGCCATCACTCGGAGGGAAGGCACTGAAGCTTTCTTT. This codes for CAITRREGTEAFF.

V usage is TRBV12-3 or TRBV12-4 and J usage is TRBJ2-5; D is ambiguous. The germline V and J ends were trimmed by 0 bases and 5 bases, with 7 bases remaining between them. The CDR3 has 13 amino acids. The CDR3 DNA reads TGTGCCAGCAGTTTAGCTAGCTGGGAGACCCAGTACTTC. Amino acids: CASSLASWETQYF.

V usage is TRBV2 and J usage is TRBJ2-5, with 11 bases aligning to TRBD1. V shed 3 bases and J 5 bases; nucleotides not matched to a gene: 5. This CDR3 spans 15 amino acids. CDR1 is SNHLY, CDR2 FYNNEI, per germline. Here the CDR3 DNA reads TGTGCCAGCAGTGAGGGGACAGGGGGTGGGGAGACCCAGTACTTC. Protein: CASSEGTGGGETQYF.

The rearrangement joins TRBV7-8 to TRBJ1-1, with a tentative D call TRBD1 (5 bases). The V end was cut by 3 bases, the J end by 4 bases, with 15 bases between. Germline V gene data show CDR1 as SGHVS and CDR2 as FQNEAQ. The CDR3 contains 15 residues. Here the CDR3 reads CASSFELAGGTEAFF. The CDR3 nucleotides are TGTGCCAGCAGCTTCGAACTAGCGGGGGGCACTGAAGCTTTCTTT.

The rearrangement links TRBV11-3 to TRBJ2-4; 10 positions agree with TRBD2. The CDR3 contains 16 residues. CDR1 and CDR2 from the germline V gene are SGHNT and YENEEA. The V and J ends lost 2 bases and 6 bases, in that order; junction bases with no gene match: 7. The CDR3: CASSLSGGLAVNIQYF. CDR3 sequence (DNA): TGTGCCAGCAGCTTATCAGGCGGACTAGCGGTAAACATTCAGTACTTC.

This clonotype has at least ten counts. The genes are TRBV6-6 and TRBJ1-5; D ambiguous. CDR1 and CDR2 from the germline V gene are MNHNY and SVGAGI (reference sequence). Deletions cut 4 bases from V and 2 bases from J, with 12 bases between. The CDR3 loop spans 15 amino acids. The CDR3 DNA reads TGTGCCAGCAGTTCTGGTGGGATTGGCAATCAGCCCCAGCATTTT. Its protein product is CASSSGGIGNQPQHF.